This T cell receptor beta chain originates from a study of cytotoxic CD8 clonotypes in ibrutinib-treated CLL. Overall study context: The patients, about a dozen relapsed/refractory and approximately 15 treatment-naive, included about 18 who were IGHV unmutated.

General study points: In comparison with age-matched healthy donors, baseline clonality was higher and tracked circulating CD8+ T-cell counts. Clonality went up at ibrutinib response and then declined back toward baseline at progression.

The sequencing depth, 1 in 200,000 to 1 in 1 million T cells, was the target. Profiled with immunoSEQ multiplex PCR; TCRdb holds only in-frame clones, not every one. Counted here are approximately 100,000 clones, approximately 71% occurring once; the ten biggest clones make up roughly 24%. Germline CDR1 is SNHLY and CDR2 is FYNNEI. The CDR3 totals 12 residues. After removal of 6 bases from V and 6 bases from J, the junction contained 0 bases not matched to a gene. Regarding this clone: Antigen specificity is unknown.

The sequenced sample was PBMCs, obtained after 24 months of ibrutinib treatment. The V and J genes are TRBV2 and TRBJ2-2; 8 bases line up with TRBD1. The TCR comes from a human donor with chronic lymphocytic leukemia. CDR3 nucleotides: TGTGCCAGCAGGGACAGGGCCGGGGAGCTGTTTTTT. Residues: CASRDRAGELFF.